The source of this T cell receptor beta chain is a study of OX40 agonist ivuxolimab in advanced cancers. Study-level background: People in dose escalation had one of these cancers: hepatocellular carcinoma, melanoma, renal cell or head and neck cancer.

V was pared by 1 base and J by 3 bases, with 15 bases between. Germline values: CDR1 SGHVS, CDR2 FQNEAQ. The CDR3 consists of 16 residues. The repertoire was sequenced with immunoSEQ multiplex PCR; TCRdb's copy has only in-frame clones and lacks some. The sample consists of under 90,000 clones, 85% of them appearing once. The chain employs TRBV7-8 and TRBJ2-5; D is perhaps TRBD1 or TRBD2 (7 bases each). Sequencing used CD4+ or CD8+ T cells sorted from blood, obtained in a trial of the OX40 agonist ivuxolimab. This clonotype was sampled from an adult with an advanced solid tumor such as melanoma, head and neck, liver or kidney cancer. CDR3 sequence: CASSLVSQGTKETQYF. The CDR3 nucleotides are TGTGCCAGCAGCTTAGTCTCACAGGGGACTAAAGAGACCCAGTACTTC.